The 14 T cell receptor beta chains listed next were all sequenced from one sample in a study of OX40 agonist ivuxolimab in advanced cancers. The library was prepared using the immunoSEQ multiplex PCR assay. The source is immuneACCESS, and TCRdb retained only in-frame sequences with V and J called. Part of the clones is not carried over; for the studies checked, unresolved V genes explain less than half of this, and the remainder is unexplained. This sample holds about 68,000 clones; approximately 85% were observed only once. 6.9% of the sample is held by the ten biggest clonotypes. Sequencing used CD4+ or CD8+ T cells sorted from blood, obtained in a trial of the OX40 agonist ivuxolimab. The receptors originated from an adult with an advanced solid tumor such as melanoma, head and neck, liver or kidney cancer.

J is TRBJ1-2 and V is TRBV18, with 7 bases matching TRBD1. CDR1 and CDR2 from the germline V gene are KGHSH and LQKENI. The CDR3 loop spans 15 amino acids. The V gene end was trimmed by 3 bases and the J gene end by 6 bases; junction bases not matched to a gene: 10. The CDR3 DNA is TGTGCCAGCTCACCCCCGGGGCAGGGGGAACATGGCTACACCTTC. This sequence encodes CASSPPGQGEHGYTF.

The chain joins TRBV6-6 to TRBJ2-3; 9 nucleotides line up with TRBD2. There are 15 residues in the CDR3. The J segment lost 4 bases and the V segment lost 5 bases, leaving 7 bases of the junction unmatched. CDR1 and CDR2 from the germline V gene are MNHNY and SVGAGI (reference sequence). The CDR3 region is CASSPSGLAADTQYF. The CDR3 nucleotides are TGTGCCAGCAGTCCCTCGGGACTAGCCGCAGATACGCAGTATTTT.

V and J are TRBV6-1 and TRBJ2-7; 10 bases match TRBD2. Looked up from germline, CDR1 is MNHNS and CDR2 is SASEGT. V lost 6 bases to trimming and J lost 2 bases; unmatched junction nucleotides: 4. This CDR3 is built from 14 residues. CDR3 in amino acids: CASRITSGTYEQYF. CDR3 coding DNA: TGTGCCAGCAGGATCACTAGCGGGACCTACGAGCAGTACTTC.

This clone was observed a handful of times. The chain employs TRBV2 and TRBJ2-1; D might be TRBD1 or TRBD2, each matching 7 bases. Trimming removed 6 bases at V and 4 bases at J, with 19 bases between. The CDR3 has 16 residues. Looked up from germline, CDR1 is SNHLY and CDR2 is FYNNEI. In DNA form, the CDR3 reads TGTGCCAGCAGAATGAGCGGGACAGAGCCGTACAATGAGCAGTTCTTC. Its protein product is CASRMSGTEPYNEQFF.

This clone was found once. The rearrangement uses TRBV6-1 and TRBJ1-2; TRBD1 agrees at 7 bases. V shed 3 bases, J shed 7 bases, and the junction held 8 bases outside the gene matches. The CDR3 has 14 residues. Germline-derived CDR1 and CDR2 are MNHNS and SASEGT. CDR3 amino acids: CASSDLRQGSGYTF. The CDR3 DNA reads as TGTGCCAGCAGTGACCTACGACAGGGCTCTGGCTACACCTTC.

This rearrangement joins TRBV7-9 to TRBJ2-1, with D possibly called TRBD1 or TRBD2 (5 bases each). CDR1 is SEHNR and CDR2 is FQNEAQ in the germline V gene (reference sequence). V was cut by 1 base and J by 8 bases, with 6 bases left in between. This CDR3 contains 12 residues. CDR3 amino acids: CASSLVGDEQFF. CDR3 DNA: TGTGCCAGCAGCTTAGTGGGGGATGAGCAGTTCTTC. The variable domain in full, with the rest retrieved from reference TRBV7-9 and TRBJ2-1, is DTGVSQNPRHKITKRGQNVTFRCDPISEHNRLYWYRQTLGQGPEFLTYFQNEAQLEKSRLLSDRFSAERPKGSFSTLEIQRTEQGDSAMYLCASSLVGDEQFFGPGTRLTVL.

This clone was observed a handful of times. The CDR3 reads CSVVLGTEAFF. CDR3 bases: TGCAGCGTTGTTCTGGGCACTGAAGCTTTCTTT. The V gene is TRBV29-1, the J gene TRBJ1-1; no firm D call. Germline-derived CDR1 and CDR2 are SQVTM and ANQGSEA. The CDR3 sequence is 11 residues long. V lost 4 bases and J lost 4, with 7 bases in between.

The chain is built from TRBV7-9 and TRBJ1-5; 9 bases align to TRBD1. This CDR3 is built from 19 residues. V was pared by 4 bases and J by 0 bases, with 13 bases of the junction left unmatched. Per the germline V gene, CDR1 is SEHNR and CDR2 is FQNEAQ (reference sequence). The CDR3 region has the DNA TGTGCCAGCAGCTCCTACAGGGGGCGGGACTTTCTTAGCAATCAGCCCCAGCATTTT. Its translation is CASSSYRGRDFLSNQPQHF.

Here the CDR3 reads CASSLNRGRRDTEAFF. In nucleotides, the CDR3 is TGTGCCAGCAGCTTGAACAGGGGGCGCCGCGACACTGAAGCTTTCTTT. The gene calls are TRBV5-6 and TRBJ1-1; TRBD1 matches 9 bases. Germline CDR1 SGHDT, CDR2 YYEEEE. The CDR3 consists of 16 residues. V lost 1 base, J lost 3 bases, and 7 bases stayed unmatched.

The chain couples TRBV29-1 to TRBJ1-5; 7 nucleotides match TRBD1. The CDR3 length is 13 residues. Per the germline V gene, CDR1 is SQVTM and CDR2 is ANQGSEA. V was clipped by 4 bases and J by 3 bases; unmatched bases: 3. This CDR3 is CSVGQGDNQPQHF. For the CDR3, the DNA is TGCAGCGTTGGACAGGGAGACAATCAGCCCCAGCATTTT.

The chain links TRBV27 to TRBJ1-1; D call uncertain. V was cut by 5 bases and J by 1 base, with 8 bases left in between. The length of the CDR3 is 13 residues. Germline V lookup: CDR1 MNHEY, CDR2 SMNVEV (reference sequence). CDR3 sequence: CASSPYTNTEAFF. CDR3 bases: TGTGCCAGCAGTCCCTATACGAACACTGAAGCTTTCTTT.

The CDR3 spells CASSLGTEETQYF. The CDR3 region has the DNA TGCGCCAGCAGCCTGGGGACGGAAGAGACCCAGTACTTC. The V call is TRBV5-1, the J call TRBJ2-5, with D tentatively TRBD1 or TRBD2 (5 bases each). Germline V gives CDR1 SGHRS, CDR2 YFSETQ. The CDR3 is made up of 13 amino acids. V shed 4 bases and J shed 3 bases, with 10 bases lying between them. The whole variable domain, remainder taken from reference TRBV5-1 and TRBJ2-5, is KAGVTQTPRYLIKTRGQQVTLSCSPISGHRSVSWYQQTPGQGLQFLFEYFSETQRNKGNFPGRFSGRQFSNSRSEMNVSTLELGDSALYLCASSLGTEETQYFGPGTRLLVL.

This chain joins TRBV19 and TRBJ1-2; 7 bases match TRBD1. CDR1 and CDR2 from the germline V gene are LNHDA and SQIVND (reference sequence). CDR3 length equals 16 residues. V shed 6 bases and J 0 bases; nucleotides not matched to a gene: 10. The CDR3 protein is CASRLRGTAANYGYTF. Written as DNA, the CDR3 is TGTGCCAGTAGGTTGCGAGGGACAGCAGCTAACTATGGCTACACCTTC.

The chain links TRBV5-4 to TRBJ1-2; tentative D call: TRBD1 (6 bases). The germline CDR1 and CDR2 sequences are SGHNT and YYREEE (reference sequence). The V end lost 4 bases, the J end lost 2 bases, and 9 bases lay between the germline ends. The CDR3 spans 13 residues. The CDR3 DNA sequence: TGTGCCAGCAGCCCGGACAGAAACTATGGCTACACCTTC. Translated: CASSPDRNYGYTF.